What follows are 3 T cell receptor beta chains derived from one specimen sequenced in a study of shared clonotypes between healthy human individuals. This table comes from immunoSEQ multiplex PCR, and its TCRdb copy is limited to in-frame clones, with some not included. Among 600,000 to 750,000 clones, around 90% were seen once, and the ten largest hold about 34%. The material sequenced was memory CD8+ T cells from PBMCs. The subset denotes: CD45RO+ cells pooled with CCR7-negative TemRA cells. These receptors originate from a man between 18 and 29 years old in good health. Some clones in this sample may be carry-over from other donors' samples.

The chain joins TRBV9 to TRBJ2-3; 7 positions agree with TRBD2. The CDR3 extends over 16 amino acids. V lost 4 bases to trimming and J lost 3 bases; unmatched junction nucleotides: 11. CDR1 and CDR2 (germline): SGDLS, YYNGEE. The CDR3 sequence is CASSSPEGLKTDTQYF. The CDR3 DNA sequence: TGTGCCAGCAGCTCCCCCGAGGGACTAAAGACAGATACGCAGTATTTT.

The rearrangement links TRBV4-1 to TRBJ2-7; maybe TRBD1 (6 bases). This CDR3 is 16 amino acids long. V was clipped by 0 bases and J by 2 bases, with 14 bases between them. Germline V gene lookup returns CDR1 MGHRA and CDR2 YSYEKL. The CDR3 loop reads CASSQEVAGVAYEQYF. The CDR3 DNA sequence: TGCGCCAGCAGCCAAGAAGTGGCAGGGGTGGCCTACGAGCAGTACTTC.

The V and J genes are TRBV10-1 and TRBJ2-6; D is possibly TRBD1 (6 bases). The CDR3 has 18 residues. Per germline, CDR1 WNHNN and CDR2 SYGVQD (reference sequence). V lost 2 bases and J 4 bases, leaving 18 bases between the germline ends. The CDR3, as DNA: TGCGCCAGCAGTGAGGGAGGTACAGGGATTTGGGGGGCCAACGTCCTGACTTTC. Its translation is CASSEGGTGIWGANVLTF.